One TCR beta chain is described in this entry. The source of the sample is a study of CD8 T cells in Susac syndrome. Looking at the study overall: Within the sequenced group of Susac syndrome patients, five or six showed active disease and about 8 were in remission. When blood was drawn, the patients with Susac syndrome were therapy-naive, on corticosteroids, or on intravenous immunoglobulin alone.

The authors reverse transcribed about 0.5 to 1 ug RNA with random hexamers. By means of immunoSEQ multiplex PCR, TCR beta CDR3 spanning 54 Vbeta and 13 Jbeta underwent amplification. Using its own MiXCR run on the immunoSEQ multiplex PCR reads, TCRdb lists one record per CDR3 protein. The sample shows about 83,000 distinct CDR3 sequences, roughly 95% of them seen only once. The V end was cut by 3 bases, the J end by 1 base, with 9 bases between. Germline V gene sequence: CDR1 LNHDA, CDR2 SQIVND (reference sequence). This CDR3 contains 14 residues. The chain has TRBV19 and TRBJ2-5; the D call may be TRBD1 or TRBD2 (6 bases each). The sequence was obtained from a human donor with Susac syndrome. Source material: CD8+ T cells from PBMCs. The CDR3 bases are TGTGCCAGTAGTATCGGGGGCGGCCAAGAGACCCAGTACTTC. Encoded protein: CASSIGGGQETQYF.